The 10 T cell receptor beta chains below were found in one sample sequenced in a study of beta chain features in type 1 diabetes. Study-level results: Researchers report that Type 1 diabetes patients had moderately but significantly shorter TCRB CDR3s across all four CD4+ subsets.

Their cognate antigens are unknown. Every bit of the isolated RNA underwent reverse transcription, so sequencing read expressed TCRB transcripts. Repertoires were generated with immunoSEQ multiplex PCR, while TCRdb's copy carries only in-frame clones and drops some. This sample has 310,000 or so clones, with about a tenth found just once. Sequencing was carried out using central memory CD4+ T cells from blood. The receptors stem from a man in his thirties or forties with type 1 diabetes.

This clone was detected a few times. The chain couples TRBV11-2 to TRBJ2-7; D assignment may be TRBD1 or TRBD2 (5 bases each). The V end lost 1 base, the J end lost 7 bases, and 20 bases lay between the germline ends. This CDR3 is 16 amino acids long. CDR1 SGHAT and CDR2 FQNNGV come from the germline V gene. CDR3 sequence: CASSLGVGTDSREQYF. The CDR3 DNA is TGTGCCAGCAGCTTAGGGGTCGGGACGGACTCGCGAGAGCAGTACTTC.

This clone has more than one count but fewer than ten. This chain connects TRBV29-1 to TRBJ1-2; unclear D gene. The CDR3 runs to 13 residues. Germline CDR1 reads SQVTM; CDR2 reads ANQGSEA. The V gene lost 5 bases and the J gene lost 0 bases, with 10 bases spanning the gap. The CDR3 nucleotides read TGCAGCGTTTGGGAGATATCTAACTATGGCTACACCTTC. It encodes CSVWEISNYGYTF.

This clone has more than one count but fewer than ten. This CDR3 is CASSGTSGGGDTQYF. The CDR3 nucleotides are TGTGCCAGCAGTGGGACTAGCGGGGGGGGAGATACGCAGTATTTT. This chain uses TRBV2 with TRBJ2-3, with 15 bases aligning to TRBD2. The length of the CDR3 is 15 residues. CDR1 SNHLY and CDR2 FYNNEI come from the germline V gene. V lost 4 bases to trimming and J lost 5 bases; unmatched junction nucleotides: 1. Filled out from reference TRBV2 and TRBJ2-3, the complete variable domain reads EPEVTQTPSHQVTQMGQEVILRCVPISNHLYFYWYRQILGQKVEFLVSFYNNEISEKSEIFDDQFSVERPDGSNFTLKIRSTKLEDSAMYFCASSGTSGGGDTQYFGPGTRLTVL.

V usage is TRBV5-1 and J usage is TRBJ2-1, with TRBD2 identical over 7 bases. The CDR3 sequence is 15 residues long. V shed 4 bases, J shed 6 bases, and the junction held 10 bases outside the gene matches. Germline V gives CDR1 SGHRS, CDR2 YFSETQ. The CDR3: CASSGEAGEVNEQFF. The CDR3 DNA sequence: TGCGCCAGCAGCGGGGAGGCGGGGGAGGTCAATGAGCAGTTCTTC. Full variable domain (outside the CDR3, taken from reference TRBV5-1 and TRBJ2-1): KAGVTQTPRYLIKTRGQQVTLSCSPISGHRSVSWYQQTPGQGLQFLFEYFSETQRNKGNFPGRFSGRQFSNSRSEMNVSTLELGDSALYLCASSGEAGEVNEQFFGPGTRLTVL.

There are many counts of this clone. Other DNA sequences of this sample code for an identical CDR3. The chain carries TRBV7-9 and TRBJ2-1, with D possibly TRBD2 on 5 matching bases. CDR3 length: 15 amino acids. The germline V gene has CDR1 SEHNR and CDR2 FQNEAQ (reference sequence). V dropped 1 base and J dropped 0 bases, with 7 bases sitting between them. This chain's CDR3 is CASSLGRASYNEQFF. The CDR3, as DNA: TGTGCCAGCAGCTTAGGGCGGGCCTCCTACAATGAGCAGTTCTTC. Drawing the rest from reference TRBV7-9 and TRBJ2-1, the complete variable domain is DTGVSQNPRHKITKRGQNVTFRCDPISEHNRLYWYRQTLGQGPEFLTYFQNEAQLEKSRLLSDRFSAERPKGSFSTLEIQRTEQGDSAMYLCASSLGRASYNEQFFGPGTRLTVL.

This clone came up a few times. V is TRBV29-1 and J is TRBJ2-7; a possible D gene is TRBD1 (5 bases). The germline V gene encodes CDR1 SQVTM and CDR2 ANQGSEA. This CDR3 has 12 residues. V dropped 2 bases and J dropped 6 bases, with 11 bases sitting between them. The CDR3 DNA sequence: TGCAGCGTTGAATTCGACAGCTTCGAGCAGTACTTC. Translated: CSVEFDSFEQYF.

The table lists this clone with many counts. V usage is TRBV5-1 and J usage is TRBJ2-3, with D possibly being TRBD1 (5 bases). The V and J ends lost 3 bases and 4 bases respectively, with 12 bases between them. Germline V CDR1 and CDR2: SGHRS, YFSETQ. The CDR3 loop spans 14 amino acids. Here the CDR3 reads CASSSPRVADTQYF. CDR3 nucleotide sequence: TGCGCCAGCAGCTCCCCCAGGGTGGCAGATACGCAGTATTTT.

The J gene is TRBJ2-1, the V gene TRBV21-1; TRBD2, the table's D call, lacks a check against the DNA. TRBV21-1 is given as a pseudogene. The CDR3 runs to 17 residues. CDR3 sequence (DNA): TGTGCCAGCAGCAAATTCTCGCTAGCGGGGGGGCCGGATGAGCAGTTCTTC. It specifies CASSKFSLAGGPDEQFF.

At least ten counts were recorded for this clone. The gene calls are TRBV27 and TRBJ2-5, with D uncertain. Germline values: CDR1 MNHEY, CDR2 SMNVEV (reference sequence). This CDR3 spans 15 amino acids. Trimming stripped 3 bases from V and 5 bases from J, with 16 bases between. The CDR3 DNA sequence: TGTGCCAGCAGTTTTAGGATCGGATCCTCGGAGACCCAGTACTTC. Translated: CASSFRIGSSETQYF.

This clone was detected only a few times. This chain links TRBV10-3 with TRBJ1-2; D gene unclear. Germline CDR1 ENHRY, CDR2 SYGVKD. This CDR3 has 13 residues. V was clipped by 6 bases and J by 0 bases, with 8 bases between them. In DNA form, the CDR3 reads TGTGCCATCAGGACGGACCCTAACTATGGCTACACCTTC. It encodes CAIRTDPNYGYTF.